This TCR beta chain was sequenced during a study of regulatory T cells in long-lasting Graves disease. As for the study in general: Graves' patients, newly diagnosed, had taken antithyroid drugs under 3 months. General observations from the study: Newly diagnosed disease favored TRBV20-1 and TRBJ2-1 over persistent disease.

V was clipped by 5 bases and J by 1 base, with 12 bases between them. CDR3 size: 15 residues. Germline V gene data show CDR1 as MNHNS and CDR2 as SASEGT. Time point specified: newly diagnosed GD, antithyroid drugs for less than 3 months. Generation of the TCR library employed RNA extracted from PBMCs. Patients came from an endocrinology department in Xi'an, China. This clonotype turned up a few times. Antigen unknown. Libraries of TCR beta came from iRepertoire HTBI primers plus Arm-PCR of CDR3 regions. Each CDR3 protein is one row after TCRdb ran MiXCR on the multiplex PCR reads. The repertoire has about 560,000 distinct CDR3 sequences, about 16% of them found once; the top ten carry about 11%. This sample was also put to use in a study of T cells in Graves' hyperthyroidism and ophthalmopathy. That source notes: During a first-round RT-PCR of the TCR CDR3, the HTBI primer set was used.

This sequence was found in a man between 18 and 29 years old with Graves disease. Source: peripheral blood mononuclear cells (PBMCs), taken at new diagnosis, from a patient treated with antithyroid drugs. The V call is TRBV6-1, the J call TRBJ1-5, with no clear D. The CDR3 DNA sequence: TGTGCCAGCAGTCAAACCCCGGACAGCAATCAGCCCCAGCATTTT. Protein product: CASSQTPDSNQPQHF.